This T cell receptor (beta chain) was found in a study of response to subunit inactivated influenza vaccine. Turning to this clonotype: Its antigen remains unknown.

MiXCR, applied by TCRdb to the RT-PCR reads, yields one record per CDR3 protein. The table records under 750,000 distinct CDR3 sequences, about 10% of them present only once. Study-level points and caveats: There was a suggestion from the authors that each seasonal influenza vaccination recruits few new T cells.

The CDR3 has 15 amino acids. Per germline, CDR1 MNHNS and CDR2 SASEGT. V lost 4 bases and J lost 4; bases outside the gene matches: 7. Sequences were derived from PBMCs from blood, sampled on the day of vaccination. The sequence was obtained from a man in his fifties or sixties who received an inactivated influenza vaccine. The V and J genes are TRBV6-1 and TRBJ2-1; 7 nucleotides agree with TRBD1. In DNA, the CDR3 is TGTGCCAGCAGTGCGGACAGGTATTGGTACAATGAGCAGTTCTTC. Its translation: CASSADRYWYNEQFF.